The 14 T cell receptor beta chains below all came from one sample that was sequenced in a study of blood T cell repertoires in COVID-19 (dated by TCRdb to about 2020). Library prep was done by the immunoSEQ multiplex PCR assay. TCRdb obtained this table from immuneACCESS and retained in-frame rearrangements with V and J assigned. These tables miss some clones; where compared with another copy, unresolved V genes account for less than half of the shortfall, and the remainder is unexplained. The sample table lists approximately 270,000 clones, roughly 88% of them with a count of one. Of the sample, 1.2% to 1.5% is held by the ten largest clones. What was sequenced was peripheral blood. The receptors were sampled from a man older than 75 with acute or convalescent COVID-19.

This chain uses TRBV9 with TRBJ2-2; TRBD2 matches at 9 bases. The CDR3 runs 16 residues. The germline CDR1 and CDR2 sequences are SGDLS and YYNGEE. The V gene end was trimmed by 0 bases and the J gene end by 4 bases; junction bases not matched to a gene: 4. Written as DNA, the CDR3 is TGTGCCAGCAGCGTAGGCGTAGCGGGGGTCACCGGGGAGCTGTTTTTT. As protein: CASSVGVAGVTGELFF.

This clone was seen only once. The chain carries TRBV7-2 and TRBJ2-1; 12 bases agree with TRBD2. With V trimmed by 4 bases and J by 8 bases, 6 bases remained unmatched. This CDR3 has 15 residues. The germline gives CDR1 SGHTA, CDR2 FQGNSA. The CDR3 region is CASSSLAGGYDEQFF. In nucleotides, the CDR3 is TGTGCCAGCAGCTCACTAGCGGGGGGTTATGATGAGCAGTTCTTC.

CDR3 coding DNA: TGTGCCAGCAGCTCCCTGACTAGCGGAATTGGCTACGAGCAGTACTTC. As protein: CASSSLTSGIGYEQYF. The V and J genes are TRBV11-2 and TRBJ2-7, with 9 positions matching TRBD2. The V gene's germline CDR1 is SGHAT and CDR2 FQNNGV. The CDR3 loop spans 16 amino acids. V was pared by 4 bases and J by 3 bases, with 10 bases of the junction left unmatched.

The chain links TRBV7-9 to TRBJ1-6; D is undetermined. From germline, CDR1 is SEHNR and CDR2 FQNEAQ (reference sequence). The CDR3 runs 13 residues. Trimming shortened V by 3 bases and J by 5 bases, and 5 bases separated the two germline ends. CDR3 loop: CASSFENNSPLHF. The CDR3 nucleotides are TGTGCCAGCAGCTTCGAGAATAATTCACCCCTCCACTTT.

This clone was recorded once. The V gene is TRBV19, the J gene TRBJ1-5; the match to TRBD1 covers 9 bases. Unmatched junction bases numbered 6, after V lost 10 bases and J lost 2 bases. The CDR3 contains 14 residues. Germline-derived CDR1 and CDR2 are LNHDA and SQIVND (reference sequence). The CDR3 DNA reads TGTGCCACTACGGACAGGGGTGGCAATCAGCCCCAGCATTTT. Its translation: CATTDRGGNQPQHF.

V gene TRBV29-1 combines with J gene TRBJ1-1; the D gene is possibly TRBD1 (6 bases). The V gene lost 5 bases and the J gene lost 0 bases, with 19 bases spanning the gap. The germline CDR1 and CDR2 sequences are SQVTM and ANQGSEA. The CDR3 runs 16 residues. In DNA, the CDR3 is TGCAGCGTTAAACTAGTGGGGCAGGGGATGAACACTGAAGCTTTCTTT. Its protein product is CSVKLVGQGMNTEAFF.

The CDR3, as DNA: TGTGCCAGCAGTCTCCGAGGGAGGGGGGATTCACCCCTCCACTTT. Its protein is CASSLRGRGDSPLHF. The chain joins TRBV6-2 or TRBV6-3 to TRBJ1-6, with a tentative D call TRBD1 (6 bases). The V and J ends lost 5 bases and 8 bases respectively, with 16 bases between them. Germline V lookup: CDR1 MNHEY, CDR2 SVGEGT. The CDR3 has 15 amino acids.

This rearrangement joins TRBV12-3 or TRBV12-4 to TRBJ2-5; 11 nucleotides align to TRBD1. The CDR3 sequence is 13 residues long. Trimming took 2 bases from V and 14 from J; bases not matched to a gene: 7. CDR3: CASSLTPGTGGYF. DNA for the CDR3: TGTGCCAGCAGTTTAACCCCCGGGACAGGGGGTTACTTC.

DNA for the CDR3: TGTGCCAGCAGTTCCTATTTAGATACGCAGTATTTT. Protein sequence: CASSSYLDTQYF. This sequence joins TRBV6-6 and TRBJ2-3; D not resolved. Per germline, CDR1 MNHNY and CDR2 SVGAGI (reference sequence). The CDR3 is 12 amino acids. V lost 4 bases, J lost 5 bases, and 7 bases lay in between.

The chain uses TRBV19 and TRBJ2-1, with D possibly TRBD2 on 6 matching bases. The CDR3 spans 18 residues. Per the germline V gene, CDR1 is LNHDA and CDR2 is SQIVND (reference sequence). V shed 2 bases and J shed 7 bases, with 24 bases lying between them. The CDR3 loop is CASSISGSWQGGPNEQFF. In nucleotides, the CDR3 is TGTGCCAGTAGTATAAGTGGTTCTTGGCAGGGAGGCCCTAATGAGCAGTTCTTC. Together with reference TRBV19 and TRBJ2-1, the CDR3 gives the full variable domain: DGGITQSPKYLFRKEGQNVTLSCEQNLNHDAMYWYRQDPGQGLRLIYYSQIVNDFQKGDIAEGYSVSREKKESFPLTVTSAQKNPTAFYLCASSISGSWQGGPNEQFFGPGTRLTVL.

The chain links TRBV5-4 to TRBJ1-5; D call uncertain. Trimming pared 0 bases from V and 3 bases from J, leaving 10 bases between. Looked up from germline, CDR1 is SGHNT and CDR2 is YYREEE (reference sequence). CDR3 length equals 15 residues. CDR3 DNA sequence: TGTGCCAGCAGCTTGGGGCCTGAGGCCAATCAGCCCCAGCATTTT. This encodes CASSLGPEANQPQHF.

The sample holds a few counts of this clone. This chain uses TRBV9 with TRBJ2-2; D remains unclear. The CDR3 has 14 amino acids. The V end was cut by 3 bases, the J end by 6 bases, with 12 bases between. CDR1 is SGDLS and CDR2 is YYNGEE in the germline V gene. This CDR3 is CASSERNWSGELFF. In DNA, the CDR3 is TGTGCCAGCAGCGAACGAAACTGGTCCGGGGAGCTGTTTTTT.

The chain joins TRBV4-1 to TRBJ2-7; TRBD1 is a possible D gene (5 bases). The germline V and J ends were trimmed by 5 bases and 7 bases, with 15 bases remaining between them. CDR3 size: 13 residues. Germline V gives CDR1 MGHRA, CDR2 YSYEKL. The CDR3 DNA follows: TGCGCCAGCAGCAAGCAGGGTTCTGTGGAGCAGTACTTC. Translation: CASSKQGSVEQYF.

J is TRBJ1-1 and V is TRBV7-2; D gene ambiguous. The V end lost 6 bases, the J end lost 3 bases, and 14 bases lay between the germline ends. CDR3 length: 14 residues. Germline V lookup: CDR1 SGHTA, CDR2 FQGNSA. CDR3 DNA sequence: TGTGCCAGCAGTTCCGACTTTGGAGACACTGAAGCTTTCTTT. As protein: CASSSDFGDTEAFF. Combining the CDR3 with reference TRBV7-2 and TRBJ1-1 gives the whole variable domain GAGVSQSPSNKVTEKGKDVELRCDPISGHTALYWYRQSLGQGLEFLIYFQGNSAPDKSGLPSDRFSAERTGGSVSTLTIQRTQQEDSAVYLCASSSDFGDTEAFFGQGTRLTVV.